This TCR beta chain derives from a study of OX40 agonist ivuxolimab in advanced cancers. Study results and limitations: At doses 0.1 to 3.0 mg/kg, CD4+ and CD8+ clones expanded.

This CDR3 spans 17 amino acids. The germline V gene encodes CDR1 SGHAT and CDR2 FQNNGV. The V and J ends lost 6 bases and 1 base respectively, with 20 bases between them. The assay was immunoSEQ multiplex PCR, and TCRdb's table has in-frame clones only and misses some. The sample consists of tens of thousands of clones, more than 65% of them appearing once. In the case of this clone: Antigen unknown.

The sample was CD4+ or CD8+ T cells sorted from blood, taken in a trial of the OX40 agonist ivuxolimab. The receptor's source is an adult with an advanced solid tumor such as melanoma, head and neck, liver or kidney cancer. The V gene is TRBV11-2, the J gene TRBJ2-3; D is perhaps TRBD1 or TRBD2 (7 bases each). The CDR3 is CASSPPSGGAGTDTQYF. The CDR3 bases are TGTGCCAGCAGTCCCCCTTCAGGGGGGGCTGGCACAGATACGCAGTATTTT.